The 11 T cell receptor beta chains given below trace back to one sample, sequenced in a study of cytomegalovirus exposure and HLA in healthy donors. The PCR used 60 Vbeta and 13 Jbeta primers. Clones were read by immunoSEQ multiplex PCR, and TCRdb kept only the in-frame ones, dropping some. The sample holds about 190,000 clones; roughly 84% are singletons and the top ten take around 3%. Sequenced input: PBMCs. Receptors originate from a woman aged 50 to 60 in good health and CMV-seropositive.

The V and J genes are TRBV4-1 and TRBJ1-1, with 8 bases identical to TRBD1. The CDR3 loop spans 14 amino acids. Germline V CDR1 and CDR2: MGHRA, YSYEKL. V was clipped by 1 base and J by 4 bases; unmatched bases: 2. CDR3: CASSQGQGTTEAFF. CDR3 bases: TGCGCCAGCAGCCAAGGACAGGGGACCACTGAAGCTTTCTTT.

The chain couples TRBV4-2 to TRBJ2-5; TRBD2 agrees at 7 bases. With 1 base clipped from V and 5 bases from J, the junction kept 16 bases outside the gene matches. The CDR3 covers 18 residues. Germline CDR1 and CDR2: LGHNA and YNFKEQ. This chain's CDR3 is CASSQVLNRDYWMETQYF. DNA of the CDR3: TGTGCCAGCAGCCAAGTCCTGAACCGGGACTACTGGATGGAGACCCAGTACTTC.

The chain links TRBV16 to TRBJ2-2, with D possibly TRBD1 on 6 matching bases. V was trimmed by 1 base and J by 0 bases, leaving 6 bases between them. The CDR3 is 15 amino acids. Germline CDR1 KGHSY, CDR2 FQNENV. The CDR3 sequence is CASSQYRANTGELFF. The CDR3 DNA follows: TGTGCCAGCAGCCAATACAGGGCGAACACCGGGGAGCTGTTTTTT.

The rearrangement uses TRBV6-1 and TRBJ2-3; 9 bases align to TRBD2. V trimming: 8 bases; J trimming: 8 bases; junction bases outside the gene matches: 8. The CDR3 length is 13 residues. CDR1 is MNHNS and CDR2 is SASEGT in the germline V gene. The CDR3 sequence: CASRLAGSGTQYF. The CDR3 DNA reads as TGTGCCAGCCGGCTAGCGGGGAGCGGTACGCAGTATTTT.

The rearrangement joins TRBV5-1 to TRBJ2-5, with 11 bases identical to TRBD1. After removal of 4 bases from V and 3 bases from J, the junction contained 2 bases not matched to a gene. The CDR3 has 14 residues. Germline assignment: CDR1 SGHRS and CDR2 YFSETQ. The DNA of the CDR3 is TGCGCCAGCAGCATGGGACAGGGGGAAGAGACCCAGTACTTC. This translates into CASSMGQGEETQYF.

This chain links TRBV5-1 with TRBJ1-2; 7 bases map to TRBD1. The CDR3 loop spans 14 amino acids. Germline V lookup: CDR1 SGHRS, CDR2 YFSETQ. J gave up 3 bases and V 0 bases, and 2 bases lay outside the gene matches. In nucleotides, the CDR3 is TGCGCCAGCAGCTTGGACGACAGGGACTATGGCTACACCTTC. Translating gives CASSLDDRDYGYTF.

This rearrangement joins TRBV15 to TRBJ1-3, with TRBD1 matching 8 bases. Per germline, CDR1 LNHNV and CDR2 YYDKDF (reference sequence). The V segment lost 1 base and the J segment 4 bases; nucleotides outside the gene matches: 6. The CDR3 covers 16 residues. The CDR3 sequence: CATSRARDRSGNTIYF. The CDR3 region has the DNA TGTGCCACCAGCAGAGCTAGGGACAGGAGCGGAAACACCATATATTTT.

This chain uses TRBV2 with TRBJ2-7; 8 bases line up with TRBD1. Per the germline V gene, CDR1 is SNHLY and CDR2 is FYNNEI. The CDR3 extends over 15 amino acids. V dropped 6 bases and J dropped 1; count of bases not matched to a gene: 8. In DNA, the CDR3 is TGTGCCAGCAGCGAGGGGACAGGTTATTCCTACGAGCAGTACTTC. Its translation is CASSEGTGYSYEQYF.

The rearrangement joins TRBV18 to TRBJ2-7, with D perhaps matching TRBD2 (5 bases). V shed 0 bases and J shed 2 bases, with 8 bases lying between them. The CDR3 is made up of 14 amino acids. CDR1 KGHSH and CDR2 LQKENI come from the germline V gene. The DNA of the CDR3 is TGTGCCAGCTCACCACCGGGGAGCCCCTACGAGCAGTACTTC. Its translation is CASSPPGSPYEQYF.

The chain has TRBV10-3 and TRBJ2-1; weak D call: TRBD1 (5 bases). The germline V gene has CDR1 ENHRY and CDR2 SYGVKD. With 2 bases removed from V and 5 bases from J, the gap between germline ends came to 7 bases. The CDR3 covers 13 residues. CDR3 sequence: CAISEDSHNEQFF. The CDR3 DNA reads as TGTGCCATCAGTGAGGACAGTCACAATGAGCAGTTCTTC.

This rearrangement joins TRBV4-3 to TRBJ2-1; 7 nucleotides agree with TRBD1. From germline, CDR1 is LGHNA and CDR2 YSLEER. Trimming took 2 bases from V and 3 from J; bases not matched to a gene: 10. The CDR3 consists of 17 residues. The CDR3 DNA reads TGCGCCAGCAGCCAATCCTTCGACAGGGTAGGCTACAATGAGCAGTTCTTC. It specifies CASSQSFDRVGYNEQFF.